The following is a T cell receptor (beta chain) sequence with its context. Antigen specificity is unknown. This specimen comes from a study of T-cell memory formation after mild COVID-19. Study observations and caveats: Whether second-wave clones peaking at day 37 were SARS-CoV-2 specific went unconfirmed.

The CDR3 runs 14 residues. With 6 bases clipped from V and 1 base from J, the junction kept 5 bases outside the gene matches. Per the germline V gene, CDR1 is SQVTM and CDR2 is ANQGSEA. Constant-segment primers were used for 5'RACE, and the resulting TCR alpha and TCR beta cDNA libraries carried sample barcodes and UMIs. From the 5' RACE reads, TCRdb called clonotypes with MiXCR, one entry per CDR3 protein. This table has 350,000 or so distinct CDR3 sequences, 13% appearing once. This receptor was identified in a man in his late teens or twenties who had mild COVID-19 (a few samples of this study predate the infection). Cell type and time point are not known. The sequencing input was PBMCs or a T cell subset sorted from them (not recorded which). The rearrangement uses TRBV29-1 and TRBJ2-1; 8 bases map to TRBD1. CDR3 bases: TGCAGCGTCGGGGACAGGTCATCCTACAATGAGCAGTTCTTC. This translates into CSVGDRSSYNEQFF.